This T cell receptor beta chain was retrieved from a study of T cell changes during pregnancy in multiple sclerosis. TCRdb keeps only in-frame clones here, not all; method: immunoSEQ multiplex PCR. The table shows fewer than 55,000 clones, with about 90% occurring only once. CDR1 is KGHSH, CDR2 LQKENI, per germline. The CDR3 consists of 15 residues. Trimming took off 8 bases at V and 3 bases at J, with 19 bases between the two ends. The rearrangement joins TRBV18 to TRBJ2-5; a weak D match, TRBD2 (6 bases). The TCR comes from a female donor in good health, enrolled as a control in a pregnancy study. The sequences come from peripheral blood, collected after pregnancy. The CDR3 region is CASTRNGGREETQYF. The CDR3 coding sequence is TGTGCCAGCACCAGGAACGGGGGTAGGGAAGAGACCCAGTACTTC.